The T cell receptor (beta chain) described here comes from a study of T cell responses to AZD1222 COVID-19 vaccine. Study information: Second doses at about 4 or about 12 weeks were pooled.

Using immunoSEQ multiplex PCR, the repertoire was profiled, and TCRdb retains in-frame clones only, with some absent. This table holds about 100,000 clones, 86% found once. This CDR3 is 15 amino acids long. Trimming stripped 7 bases from V and 5 bases from J, with 20 bases between. Germline lookup yields CDR1 LNHDA and CDR2 SQIVND (reference sequence). The rearrangement joins TRBV19 to TRBJ1-1; the D gene is possibly TRBD1 (6 bases). The TCR was taken from an adult in good health. Here the sequenced sample was peripheral blood, taken on day 0 of AZD1222 vaccination. CDR3 sequence (DNA): TGTGCCAGTACCTCTCACAGGACAGTTAGAACTGAAGCTTTCTTT. Translated: CASTSHRTVRTEAFF.